This T cell receptor beta chain came from a study of T cell repertoires in ileal Crohn's disease. General study points: Active smokers at surgery had more clonal expansions than non-smokers.

Trimming removed 6 bases from V and 3 bases from J, with 14 bases in between. In germline, CDR1 is SGDLS, CDR2 YYNGEE. The CDR3 sequence is 14 residues long. TCRdb's copy holds only in-frame clones and misses some; the assay was immunoSEQ multiplex PCR. This sample has approximately 5,700 clones, with roughly 82% found just once. This clone has just a few counts. Its antigen is unidentified. Sample: ileal tissue. The genes are TRBV9 and TRBJ2-3, with a weak D call TRBD2 (6 bases). The receptor's source is an adult with Crohn's disease. CDR3 in amino acids: CASTEGSSTDTQYF. In DNA, the CDR3 is TGTGCCAGCACGGAGGGCTCCAGTACAGATACGCAGTATTTT.